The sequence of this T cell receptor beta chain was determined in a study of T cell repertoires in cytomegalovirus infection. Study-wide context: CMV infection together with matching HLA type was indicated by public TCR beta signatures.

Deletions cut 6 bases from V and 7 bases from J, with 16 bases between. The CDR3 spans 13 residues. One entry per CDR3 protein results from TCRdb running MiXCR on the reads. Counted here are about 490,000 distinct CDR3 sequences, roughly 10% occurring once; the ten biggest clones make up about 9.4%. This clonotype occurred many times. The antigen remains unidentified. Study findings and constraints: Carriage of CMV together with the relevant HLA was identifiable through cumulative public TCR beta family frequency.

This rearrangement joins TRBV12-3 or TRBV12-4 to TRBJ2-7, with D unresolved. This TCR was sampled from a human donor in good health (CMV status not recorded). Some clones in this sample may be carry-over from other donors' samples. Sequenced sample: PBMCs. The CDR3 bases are TGTGCCAGCAGCTTTGGGGTAGCACGAGAGCAGTACTTC. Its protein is CASSFGVAREQYF.